This T cell receptor (beta chain) emerged from a study of PD-L1 blockade in urothelial cancer. Produced via immunoSEQ multiplex PCR; TCRdb's table is partial and in-frame only. The data contain approximately 67,000 clones, around 86% of them seen just once; the ten biggest clones take up under 15%. Time point denoted: pretreatment peripheral blood. This receptor was taken from a man in his fifties or sixties with urothelial cancer. The material sequenced was PBMCs, taken around atezolizumab (anti-PD-L1) treatment.

CDR3 sequence: CASSPRTSYEQYF. CDR3 coding DNA: TGTGCCAGCAGCCCCCGGACATCCTACGAGCAGTACTTC. J is TRBJ2-7 and V is TRBV11-1, with a possible D match to TRBD1 (5 bases). The length of the CDR3 is 13 residues. The germline CDR1 and CDR2 sequences are SGHAT and FQDESV (reference sequence). Trimming took 5 bases from V and 1 from J, leaving 9 bases between them.